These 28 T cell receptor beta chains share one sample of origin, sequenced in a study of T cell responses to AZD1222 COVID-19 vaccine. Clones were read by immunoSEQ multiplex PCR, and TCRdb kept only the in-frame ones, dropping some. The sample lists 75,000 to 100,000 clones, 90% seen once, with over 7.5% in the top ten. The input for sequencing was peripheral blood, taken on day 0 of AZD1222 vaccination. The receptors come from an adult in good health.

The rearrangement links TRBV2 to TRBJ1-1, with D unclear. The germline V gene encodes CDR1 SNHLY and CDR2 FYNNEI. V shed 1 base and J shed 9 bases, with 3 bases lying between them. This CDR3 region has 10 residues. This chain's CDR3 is CASSEVKAFF. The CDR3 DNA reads TGTGCCAGCAGTGAAGTAAAAGCTTTCTTT.

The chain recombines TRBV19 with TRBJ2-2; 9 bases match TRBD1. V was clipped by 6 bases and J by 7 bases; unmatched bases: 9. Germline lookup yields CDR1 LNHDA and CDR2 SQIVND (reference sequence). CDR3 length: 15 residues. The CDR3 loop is CASRDGDRAVGELFF. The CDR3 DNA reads TGTGCCAGTAGGGATGGGGACAGGGCTGTCGGGGAGCTGTTTTTT.

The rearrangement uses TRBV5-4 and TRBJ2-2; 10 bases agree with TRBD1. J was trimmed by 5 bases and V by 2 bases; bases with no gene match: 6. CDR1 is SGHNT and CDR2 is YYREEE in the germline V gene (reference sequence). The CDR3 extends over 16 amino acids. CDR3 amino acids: CASSFLGQGRTGELFF. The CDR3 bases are TGTGCCAGCAGCTTTCTGGGACAGGGGAGGACCGGGGAGCTGTTTTTT.

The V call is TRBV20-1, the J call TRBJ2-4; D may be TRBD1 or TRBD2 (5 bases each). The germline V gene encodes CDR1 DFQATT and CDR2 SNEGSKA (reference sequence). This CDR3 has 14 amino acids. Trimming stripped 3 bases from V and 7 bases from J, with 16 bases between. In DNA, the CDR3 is TGCAGTGCTAGTCCGGGGCAAGGTCTGAACATTCAGTACTTC. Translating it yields CSASPGQGLNIQYF.

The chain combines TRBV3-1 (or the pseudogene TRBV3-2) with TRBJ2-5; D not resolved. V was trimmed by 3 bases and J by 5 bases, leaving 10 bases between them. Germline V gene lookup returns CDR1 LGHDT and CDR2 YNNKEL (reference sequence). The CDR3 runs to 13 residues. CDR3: CASSQLAEETQYF. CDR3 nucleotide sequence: TGTGCCAGCAGCCAGCTCGCGGAGGAGACCCAGTACTTC.

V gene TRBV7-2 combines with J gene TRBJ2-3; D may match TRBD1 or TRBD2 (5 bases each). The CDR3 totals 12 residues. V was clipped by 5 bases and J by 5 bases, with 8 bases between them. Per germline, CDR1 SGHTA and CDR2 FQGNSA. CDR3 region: CASSEGIDTQYF. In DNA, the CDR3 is TGTGCCAGCAGCGAGGGGATAGATACGCAGTATTTT.

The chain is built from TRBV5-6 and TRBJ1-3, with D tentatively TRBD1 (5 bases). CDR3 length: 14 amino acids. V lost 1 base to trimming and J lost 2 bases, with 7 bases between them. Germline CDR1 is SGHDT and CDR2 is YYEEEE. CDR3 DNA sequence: TGTGCCAGCAGCTTGAGGGGCCCTGGAAACACCATATATTTT. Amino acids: CASSLRGPGNTIYF.

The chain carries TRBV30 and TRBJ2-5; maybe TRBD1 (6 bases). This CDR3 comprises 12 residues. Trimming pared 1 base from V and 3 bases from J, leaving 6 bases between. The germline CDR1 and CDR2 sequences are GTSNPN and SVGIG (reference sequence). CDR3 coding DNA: TGTGCCTGGAGTGCAGGGGAAGAGACCCAGTACTTC. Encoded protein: CAWSAGEETQYF.

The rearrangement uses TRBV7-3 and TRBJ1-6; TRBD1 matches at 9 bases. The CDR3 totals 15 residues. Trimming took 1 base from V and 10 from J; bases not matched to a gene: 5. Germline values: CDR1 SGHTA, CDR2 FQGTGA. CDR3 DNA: TGTGCCAGCAGCTTAATCGGGACAGGGAACTCACCCCTCCACTTT. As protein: CASSLIGTGNSPLHF.

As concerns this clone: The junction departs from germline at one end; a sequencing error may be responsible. This CDR3 reads CASSMGQGRTSNEQYF. DNA of the CDR3: TGTGCCAGTAGTATGGGACAGGGGCGAACCTCCAACGAGCAGTACTTC. The gene calls are TRBV19 and TRBJ2-7, with 10 nucleotides matching TRBD1. CDR1 and CDR2 from the germline V gene are LNHDA and SQIVND (reference sequence). This CDR3 has 16 residues.

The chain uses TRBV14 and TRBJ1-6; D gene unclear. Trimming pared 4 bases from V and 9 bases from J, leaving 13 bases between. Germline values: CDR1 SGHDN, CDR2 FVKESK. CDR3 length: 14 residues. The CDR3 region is CASSPLGKSSPLHF. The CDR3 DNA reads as TGTGCCAGCAGCCCTCTGGGGAAGAGTTCACCCCTCCACTTT.

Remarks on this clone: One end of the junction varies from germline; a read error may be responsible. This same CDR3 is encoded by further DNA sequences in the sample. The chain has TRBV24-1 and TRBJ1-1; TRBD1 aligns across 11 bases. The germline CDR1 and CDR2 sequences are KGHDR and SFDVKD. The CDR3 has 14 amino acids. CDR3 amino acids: CATSGTGGNTEAFF. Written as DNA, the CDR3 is TGTGCCACGAGTGGGACAGGGGGAAACACTGAAGCTTTCTTT.

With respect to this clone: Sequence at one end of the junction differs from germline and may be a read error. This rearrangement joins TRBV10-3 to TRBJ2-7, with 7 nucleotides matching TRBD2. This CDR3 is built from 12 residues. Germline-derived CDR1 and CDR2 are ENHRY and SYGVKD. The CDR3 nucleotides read TGTGCCACCAGTGGGGGGGCCTACGAGCAGTACTTC. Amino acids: CATSGGAYEQYF.

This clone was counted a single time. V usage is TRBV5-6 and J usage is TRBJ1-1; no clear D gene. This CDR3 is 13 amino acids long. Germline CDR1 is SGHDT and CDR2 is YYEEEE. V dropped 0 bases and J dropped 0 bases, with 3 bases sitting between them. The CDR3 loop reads CASSLGVNTEAFF. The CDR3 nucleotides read TGTGCCAGCAGCTTGGGTGTGAACACTGAAGCTTTCTTT. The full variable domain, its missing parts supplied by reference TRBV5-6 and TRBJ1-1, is DAGVTQSPTHLIKTRGQQVTLRCSPKSGHDTVSWYQQALGQGPQFIFQYYEEEERQRGNFPDRFSGHQFPNYSSELNVNALLLGDSALYLCASSLGVNTEAFFGQGTRLTVV.

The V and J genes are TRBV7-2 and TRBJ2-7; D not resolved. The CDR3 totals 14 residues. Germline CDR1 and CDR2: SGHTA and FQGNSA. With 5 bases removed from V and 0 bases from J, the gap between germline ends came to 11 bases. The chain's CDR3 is CASSKGMGSYEQYF. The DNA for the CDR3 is TGTGCCAGCAGCAAAGGGATGGGCTCCTACGAGCAGTACTTC.

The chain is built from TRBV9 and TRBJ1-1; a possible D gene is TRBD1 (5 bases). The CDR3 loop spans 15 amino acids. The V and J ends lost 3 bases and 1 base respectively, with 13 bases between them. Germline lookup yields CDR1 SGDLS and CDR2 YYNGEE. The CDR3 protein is CASSGDGGRNTEAFF. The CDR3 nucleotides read TGTGCCAGCAGCGGAGACGGGGGTCGGAACACTGAAGCTTTCTTT.

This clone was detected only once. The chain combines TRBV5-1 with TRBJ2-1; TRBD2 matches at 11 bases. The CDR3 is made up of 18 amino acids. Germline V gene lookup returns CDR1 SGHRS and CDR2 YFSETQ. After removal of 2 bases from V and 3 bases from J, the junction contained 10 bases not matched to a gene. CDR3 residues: CASSFPATSGGHYNEQFF. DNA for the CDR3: TGCGCCAGCAGCTTCCCTGCCACTAGCGGGGGCCACTACAATGAGCAGTTCTTC. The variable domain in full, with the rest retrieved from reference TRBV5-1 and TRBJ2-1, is KAGVTQTPRYLIKTRGQQVTLSCSPISGHRSVSWYQQTPGQGLQFLFEYFSETQRNKGNFPGRFSGRQFSNSRSEMNVSTLELGDSALYLCASSFPATSGGHYNEQFFGPGTRLTVL.

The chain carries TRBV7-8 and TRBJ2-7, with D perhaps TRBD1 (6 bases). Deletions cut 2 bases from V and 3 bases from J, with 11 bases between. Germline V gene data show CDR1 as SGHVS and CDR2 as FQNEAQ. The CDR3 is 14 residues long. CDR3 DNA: TGTGCCAGCAGCTTAAGTACAGGGATCTACGAGCAGTACTTC. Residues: CASSLSTGIYEQYF.

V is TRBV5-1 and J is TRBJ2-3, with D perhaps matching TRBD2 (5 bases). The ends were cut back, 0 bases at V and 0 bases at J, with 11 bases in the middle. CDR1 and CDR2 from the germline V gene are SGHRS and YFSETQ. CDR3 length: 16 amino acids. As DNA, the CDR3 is TGCGCCAGCAGCTTGGTTGCCGGGGTAAGCACAGATACGCAGTATTTT. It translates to CASSLVAGVSTDTQYF.

Here the CDR3 reads CASSSGGRQHF. Here the CDR3 DNA reads TGTGCCAGCAGCTCGGGGGGACGCCAGCATTTT. This chain uses TRBV5-8 with TRBJ1-5, with D perhaps matching TRBD1 (5 bases). The CDR3 spans 11 residues. Germline CDR1 SGHTS, CDR2 YDEGEE. V was cut by 3 bases and J by 12 bases, with 10 bases left in between.

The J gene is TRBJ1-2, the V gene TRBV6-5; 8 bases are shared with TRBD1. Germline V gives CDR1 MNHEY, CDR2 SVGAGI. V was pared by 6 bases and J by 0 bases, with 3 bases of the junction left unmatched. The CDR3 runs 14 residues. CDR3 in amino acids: CASRTGGSNYGYTF. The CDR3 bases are TGTGCCAGCAGAACAGGGGGTTCTAACTATGGCTACACCTTC.

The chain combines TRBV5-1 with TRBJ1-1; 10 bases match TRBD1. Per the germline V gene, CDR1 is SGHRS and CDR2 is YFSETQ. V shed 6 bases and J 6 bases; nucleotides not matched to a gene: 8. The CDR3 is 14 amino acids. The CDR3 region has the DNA TGCGCCAGCACCCTGGGACAGGGGACCCCTGAAGCTTTCTTT. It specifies CASTLGQGTPEAFF.

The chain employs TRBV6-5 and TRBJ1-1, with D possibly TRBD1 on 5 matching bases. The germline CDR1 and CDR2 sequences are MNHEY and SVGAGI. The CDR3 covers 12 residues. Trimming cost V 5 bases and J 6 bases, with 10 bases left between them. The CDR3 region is CASSHRGSEAFF. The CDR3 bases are TGTGCCAGCAGTCACCGGGGGTCTGAAGCTTTCTTT.

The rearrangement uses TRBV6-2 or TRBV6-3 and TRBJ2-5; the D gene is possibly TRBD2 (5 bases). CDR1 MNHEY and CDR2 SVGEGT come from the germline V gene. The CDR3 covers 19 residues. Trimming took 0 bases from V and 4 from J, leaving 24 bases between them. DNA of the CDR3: TGTGCCAGCAGTTACTCGGTGTCAACGGGCCCTAGCTTTAGAGAGACCCAGTACTTC. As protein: CASSYSVSTGPSFRETQYF.

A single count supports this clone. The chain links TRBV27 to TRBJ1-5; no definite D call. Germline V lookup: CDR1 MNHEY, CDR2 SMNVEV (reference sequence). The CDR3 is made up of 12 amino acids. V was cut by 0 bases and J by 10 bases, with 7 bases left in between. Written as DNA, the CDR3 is TGTGCCAGCAGTTTATCTCCCCGTCCCCAGCATTTT. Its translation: CASSLSPRPQHF.

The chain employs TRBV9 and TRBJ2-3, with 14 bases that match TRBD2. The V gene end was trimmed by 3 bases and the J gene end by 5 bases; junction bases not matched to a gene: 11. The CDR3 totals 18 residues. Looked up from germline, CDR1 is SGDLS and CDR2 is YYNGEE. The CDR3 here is CASSARGLAGDVVDTQYF. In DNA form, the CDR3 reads TGTGCCAGCAGCGCCCGGGGACTAGCGGGGGATGTGGTAGATACGCAGTATTTT.

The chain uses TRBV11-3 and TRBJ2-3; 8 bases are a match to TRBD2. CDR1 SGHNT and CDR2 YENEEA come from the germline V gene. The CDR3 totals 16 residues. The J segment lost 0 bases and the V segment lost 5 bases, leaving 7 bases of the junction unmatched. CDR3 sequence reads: CASSPGGGLSTDTQYF. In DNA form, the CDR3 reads TGTGCCAGCAGCCCCGGGGGGGGACTTAGCACAGATACGCAGTATTTT.

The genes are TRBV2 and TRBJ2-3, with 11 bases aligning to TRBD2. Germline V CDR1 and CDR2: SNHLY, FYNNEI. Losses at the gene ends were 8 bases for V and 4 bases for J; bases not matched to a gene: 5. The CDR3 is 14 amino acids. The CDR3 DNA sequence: TGTGCCAGCCAAAGACTAGCGGGACCAGATACGCAGTATTTT. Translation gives CASQRLAGPDTQYF.